The 27 T cell receptor beta chains below were found in one sample sequenced in a study of blood T cell repertoires in COVID-19. Repertoires were generated with immunoSEQ multiplex PCR, while TCRdb's copy carries only in-frame clones and drops some. The profile shows roughly 60,000 clones, about 80% of them singletons. Source material: peripheral blood. The receptors stem from a man aged 55 to 69 with acute or convalescent COVID-19.

This chain connects TRBV27 to TRBJ1-5; weak D call: TRBD1 (5 bases). Per the germline V gene, CDR1 is MNHEY and CDR2 is SMNVEV (reference sequence). This CDR3 is built from 12 residues. V lost 8 bases to trimming and J lost 4 bases, with 9 bases between them. CDR3 bases: TGTGCCAGCGGGGGGGTTAATCAGCCCCAGCATTTT. It specifies CASGGVNQPQHF.

The chain recombines TRBV11-2 with TRBJ1-5; no clear D gene. Trimming left V 0 bases short and J 7 bases short, with 7 bases between. CDR3 length equals 13 residues. In germline, CDR1 is SGHAT, CDR2 FQNNGV. CDR3 sequence: CASSLDLSQPQHF. CDR3 in DNA: TGTGCCAGCAGCTTAGATCTGTCCCAGCCCCAGCATTTT.

V and J are TRBV2 and TRBJ2-6; D is unclear. Germline V lookup: CDR1 SNHLY, CDR2 FYNNEI. This CDR3 spans 16 amino acids. Trimming left V 0 bases short and J 0 bases short, with 6 bases between. CDR3 coding DNA: TGTGCCAGCAGTGAAGCGAGCTCCTCTGGGGCCAACGTCCTGACTTTC. It encodes CASSEASSSGANVLTF.

The gene calls are TRBV13 and TRBJ1-1, with a weak D call TRBD1 (6 bases). The germline CDR1 and CDR2 sequences are PRHDT and FYEKMQ (reference sequence). The V and J ends lost 5 bases and 0 bases respectively, with 16 bases between them. This CDR3 region has 16 residues. The CDR3: CASSPPDRPMNTEAFF. The CDR3 nucleotides are TGTGCCAGCAGCCCCCCGGACAGACCCATGAACACTGAAGCTTTCTTT. The full variable domain, rest sourced from reference TRBV13 and TRBJ1-1, is AAGVIQSPRHLIKEKRETATLKCYPIPRHDTVYWYQQGPGQDPQFLISFYEKMQSDKGSIPDRFSAQQFSDYHSELNMSSLELGDSALYFCASSPPDRPMNTEAFFGQGTRLTVV.

This sequence joins TRBV9 and TRBJ2-1; 9 nucleotides agree with TRBD2. The CDR3 spans 13 residues. Germline CDR1 is SGDLS and CDR2 is YYNGEE. The V and J ends lost 0 bases and 13 bases, in that order; junction bases with no gene match: 5. CDR3 amino acids: CASSVAAGGSQFF. The DNA for the CDR3 is TGTGCCAGCAGCGTAGCCGCGGGGGGGTCTCAGTTCTTC.

The J gene is TRBJ1-2, the V gene TRBV19, with 11 positions matching TRBD1. Trimming removed 4 bases from V and 2 bases from J; junction bases left unmatched: 6. The CDR3 runs 16 residues. Per the germline V gene, CDR1 is LNHDA and CDR2 is SQIVND (reference sequence). The CDR3 DNA follows: TGTGCCAGTAGTAACCCCCGGGACAGGGGGAACTATGGCTACACCTTC. Protein: CASSNPRDRGNYGYTF.

The chain carries TRBV9 and TRBJ1-3, with unresolved D. Germline assignment: CDR1 SGDLS and CDR2 YYNGEE. V shed 0 bases and J shed 4 bases, with 8 bases lying between them. The CDR3 covers 14 residues. This CDR3 reads CASSVGGNGNTIYF. In DNA form, the CDR3 reads TGTGCCAGCAGCGTAGGAGGGAACGGAAACACCATATATTTT.

The chain has TRBV7-2 and TRBJ2-1; TRBD2 matches 10 bases. CDR1 is SGHTA and CDR2 is FQGNSA in the germline V gene. V trimming: 5 bases; J trimming: 5 bases; junction bases outside the gene matches: 6. The CDR3 totals 15 residues. CDR3 nucleotide sequence: TGTGCCAGCAGCACCCAGCGGGGGGGCAACAATGAGCAGTTCTTC. It encodes CASSTQRGGNNEQFF.

The rearrangement uses TRBV9 and TRBJ2-4; 7 nucleotides match TRBD2. V gave up 0 bases and J gave up 9 bases; unmatched junction bases: 9. The CDR3 totals 15 residues. Germline CDR1 is SGDLS and CDR2 is YYNGEE. DNA of the CDR3: TGTGCCAGCAGCGTAGCACCAGGCTCGGGGGGCATTCAGTACTTC. Translation: CASSVAPGSGGIQYF.

The V gene is TRBV18, the J gene TRBJ1-5; 9 bases fit TRBD1. The CDR3 consists of 13 residues. The germline V gene encodes CDR1 KGHSH and CDR2 LQKENI. Trimming at V came to 5 bases and at J to 7 bases, leaving 3 bases not matched to a gene. CDR3 nucleotides: TGTGCCAGCTCAGAGGACAGGGGACAGCCCCAGCATTTT. Encoded protein: CASSEDRGQPQHF.

The rearrangement joins TRBV19 to TRBJ1-1, with a weak D call TRBD1 (5 bases). V lost 3 bases and J lost 11, with 19 bases in between. The germline V gene has CDR1 LNHDA and CDR2 SQIVND (reference sequence). The CDR3 consists of 14 residues. The CDR3 region has the DNA TGTGCCAGTAGTATTCTACTCGGGGGTAGATTGGCTTTCTTT. It translates to CASSILLGGRLAFF.

V gene TRBV19 combines with J gene TRBJ1-1; D unclear. V dropped 5 bases and J dropped 7 bases, with 5 bases sitting between them. Germline V gene data show CDR1 as LNHDA and CDR2 as SQIVND (reference sequence). The CDR3 has 10 residues. CDR3 nucleotide sequence: TGTGCCAGTAGTGACAATGAAGCTTTCTTT. The encoded protein is CASSDNEAFF.

The chain joins TRBV7-2 to TRBJ1-2; possibly TRBD1 for D (6 bases). Germline V gives CDR1 SGHTA, CDR2 FQGNSA. V lost 3 bases and J 0 bases, leaving 11 bases between the germline ends. CDR3 length: 15 amino acids. The CDR3: CASSFLDRPNYGYTF. DNA of the CDR3: TGTGCCAGCAGCTTCCTGGACAGACCTAACTATGGCTACACCTTC. The variable domain in full, completed from reference TRBV7-2 and TRBJ1-2, reads GAGVSQSPSNKVTEKGKDVELRCDPISGHTALYWYRQSLGQGLEFLIYFQGNSAPDKSGLPSDRFSAERTGGSVSTLTIQRTQQEDSAVYLCASSFLDRPNYGYTFGSGTRLTVV.

The CDR3 coding sequence is TGTGCCACCAGTGATTTAGGGACTGCTAGCACAGATACGCAGTATTTT. Translation gives CATSDLGTASTDTQYF. V gene TRBV24-1 combines with J gene TRBJ2-3, with D maybe TRBD2 (6 bases). Deletions cut 1 base from V and 0 bases from J, with 10 bases between. Looked up from germline, CDR1 is KGHDR and CDR2 is SFDVKD. The CDR3 totals 16 residues.

The chain employs TRBV7-6 and TRBJ2-3, with 9 positions matching TRBD2. CDR1 and CDR2 from the germline V gene are SGHVS and FNYEAQ. The CDR3 consists of 18 residues. Unmatched junction bases numbered 13, after V lost 4 bases and J lost 2 bases. CDR3 sequence: CASSSALSQRGDTDTQYF. Written as DNA, the CDR3 is TGTGCCAGCAGCTCAGCCCTCTCCCAGCGGGGGGACACAGATACGCAGTATTTT.

The V and J genes are TRBV19 and TRBJ2-7, with TRBD1 identical over 10 bases. The CDR3 loop spans 15 amino acids. V shed 6 bases, J shed 2 bases, and the junction held 7 bases outside the gene matches. Germline V gene lookup returns CDR1 LNHDA and CDR2 SQIVND (reference sequence). The CDR3 here is CASRITGTGAYEQYF. Written as DNA, the CDR3 is TGTGCCAGTAGGATAACCGGGACAGGGGCCTACGAGCAGTACTTC.

V is TRBV9 and J is TRBJ1-5, with D possibly TRBD1 on 5 matching bases. Germline V gene lookup returns CDR1 SGDLS and CDR2 YYNGEE. The V and J ends lost 7 bases and 0 bases respectively, with 17 bases between them. The CDR3 sequence is 16 residues long. In nucleotides, the CDR3 is TGTGCCAGCCCCATGGCCAGGGCGCATAGCAATCAGCCCCAGCATTTT. Its translation is CASPMARAHSNQPQHF.

The chain has TRBV9 and TRBJ1-6; a weak D match, TRBD1 (5 bases). Trimming pared 0 bases from V and 11 bases from J, leaving 15 bases between. The CDR3 runs 15 residues. Germline V gene data show CDR1 as SGDLS and CDR2 as YYNGEE. The CDR3 loop reads CASSVVEGWGAPLHF. The CDR3 nucleotides are TGTGCCAGCAGCGTAGTCGAAGGATGGGGGGCACCCCTCCACTTT.

The chain combines TRBV2 with TRBJ2-6; TRBD1 aligns across 10 bases. The CDR3 is made up of 18 amino acids. Germline V gives CDR1 SNHLY, CDR2 FYNNEI. Trimming took 0 bases from V and 4 from J; bases not matched to a gene: 6. This CDR3 reads CASSEAKGTGDGANVLTF. The CDR3, as DNA: TGTGCCAGCAGTGAAGCAAAGGGGACAGGGGACGGGGCCAACGTCCTGACTTTC.

The CDR3 spells CASSDRRVSPGYTF. CDR3 sequence (DNA): TGTGCCAGCAGCGATCGGAGGGTATCGCCTGGCTACACCTTC. V usage is TRBV9 and J usage is TRBJ1-2; D not certain. The V gene lost 3 bases and the J gene lost 7 bases, with 16 bases spanning the gap. Germline lookup yields CDR1 SGDLS and CDR2 YYNGEE. CDR3 length: 14 residues.

V is TRBV10-3 and J is TRBJ1-1; the D gene is possibly TRBD1 (6 bases). V dropped 10 bases and J dropped 5 bases, with 20 bases sitting between them. Germline loops: CDR1 ENHRY, CDR2 SYGVKD. The CDR3 is made up of 14 amino acids. The CDR3, as DNA: TGTGCCACCAAGGAGACGGGGGGGCGGACTGAAGCTTTCTTT. This sequence encodes CATKETGGRTEAFF.

This chain uses TRBV5-4 with TRBJ2-1, with 8 bases aligning to TRBD1. The CDR3 is 16 residues long. J lost 5 bases, V lost 4 bases, and 11 bases had no gene match. CDR1 is SGHNT, CDR2 YYREEE, per germline (reference sequence). Here the CDR3 reads CASSEGQGNGNNEQFF. CDR3 in DNA: TGTGCCAGCAGCGAAGGACAGGGCAATGGAAACAATGAGCAGTTCTTC.

By proportion, this clone is medium-sized (0.01 to 0.1%). The rearrangement links TRBV10-3 to TRBJ1-6; TRBD1 agrees at 9 bases. Germline CDR1 ENHRY, CDR2 SYGVKD. This CDR3 region has 18 residues. Trimming cost V 0 bases and J 6 bases; bases outside gene matches: 9. The CDR3 sequence: CAISESKIGDRVNSPLHF. The CDR3 bases are TGTGCCATCAGTGAGTCGAAAATCGGGGACAGGGTTAATTCACCCCTCCACTTT.

This clone came up once. The V gene is TRBV9, the J gene TRBJ1-2, with D hard to call. CDR1 and CDR2 (germline): SGDLS, YYNGEE. The CDR3 is 15 amino acids. V gave up 1 base and J gave up 2 bases, with 12 bases separating them. The CDR3 DNA reads as TGTGCCAGCAGCGTATCGTGGTCGGTAAACTATGGCTACACCTTC. Translating it yields CASSVSWSVNYGYTF. The variable domain in full, completed from reference TRBV9 and TRBJ1-2, reads DSGVTQTPKHLITATGQRVTLRCSPRSGDLSVYWYQQSLDQGLQFLIQYYNGEERAKGNILERFSAQQFPDLHSELNLSSLELGDSALYFCASSVSWSVNYGYTFGSGTRLTVV.

The chain employs TRBV11-3 and TRBJ2-3; D is possibly TRBD1 (5 bases). Trimming shortened V by 5 bases and J by 1 base, and 7 bases separated the two germline ends. Germline V gene lookup returns CDR1 SGHNT and CDR2 YENEEA. The CDR3 totals 13 residues. The CDR3 spells CASSLQGTDTQYF. The CDR3 DNA is TGTGCCAGCAGCCTACAGGGCACAGATACGCAGTATTTT.

This sequence joins TRBV18 and TRBJ2-2, with D hard to call. The germline V gene has CDR1 KGHSH and CDR2 LQKENI. CDR3 length equals 16 residues. Trimming removed 1 base from V and 3 bases from J, with 12 bases in between. In DNA, the CDR3 is TGTGCCAGCTCACCACTTCGAGGATGGGACACCGGGGAGCTGTTTTTT. This sequence encodes CASSPLRGWDTGELFF.

This clone was found once. This chain's CDR3 is CASSPGQGTTGELFF. The CDR3 bases are TGTGCCAGCAGCCCGGGACAGGGTACCACCGGGGAGCTGTTTTTT. The chain recombines TRBV7-9 with TRBJ2-2; the match to TRBD1 covers 9 bases. Germline V gene sequence: CDR1 SEHNR, CDR2 FQNEAQ (reference sequence). Trimming took 5 bases from V and 4 from J; bases not matched to a gene: 5. There are 15 residues in the CDR3.